The 22 T cell receptor beta chains below come from one sample, sequenced in a study of T cells after posttransplantation cyclophosphamide (dated by TCRdb to the mid-2010s). Library method: the immunoSEQ multiplex PCR assay. TCRdb's version of the immuneACCESS table is confined to in-frame rearrangements and falls short of the full clone set. An unresolved V gene accounts for under half of the shortfall where checked; the remainder is of unknown origin. The sample yields tens of thousands of clones; roughly 90% were counted once. The ten top clones hold 0.1% of the sample. Naive T cells were defined as viable CD3+CD4+ or CD3+CD8+ cells that were CCR7+CD45RA+CD45RO-CD95-CD27+CD28+. The sequencing sample was made of naive CD4+ T cells sorted from blood. The origin of the receptors is a young man in good health and a related stem cell transplant donor.

The chain carries TRBV18 and TRBJ2-2; TRBD1 might be the D (6 bases). Trimming took off 6 bases at V and 0 bases at J, with 11 bases between the two ends. The CDR3 consists of 15 residues. Germline V gene data show CDR1 as KGHSH and CDR2 as LQKENI. Here the CDR3 DNA reads TGTGCCAGCTCTCCGGACAGCCCGAACACCGGGGAGCTGTTTTTT. It translates to CASSPDSPNTGELFF. The variable domain in full, completed from reference TRBV18 and TRBJ2-2, reads NAGVMQNPRHLVRRRGQEARLRCSPMKGHSHVYWYRQLPEEGLKFMVYLQKENIIDESGMPKERFSAEFPKEGPSILRIQQVVRGDSAAYFCASSPDSPNTGELFFGEGSRLTVL.

This clone has a single count. V usage is TRBV7-2 and J usage is TRBJ2-3, with a tentative D call TRBD2 (6 bases). The CDR3 sequence is 15 residues long. In germline, CDR1 is SGHTA, CDR2 FQGNSA. V was cut by 1 base and J by 8 bases, with 16 bases left in between. CDR3 sequence reads: CASSLEGTAGGTQYF. CDR3 nucleotides: TGTGCCAGCAGCTTAGAGGGGACTGCCGGGGGTACGCAGTATTTT.

The chain couples TRBV7-3 to TRBJ2-5, with TRBD2 as a possible D gene (6 bases). Trimming removed 0 bases from V and 5 bases from J, with 13 bases in between. The length of the CDR3 is 15 residues. CDR1 SGHTA and CDR2 FQGTGA come from the germline V gene. The CDR3: CASSLTSGHWETQYF. CDR3 in DNA: TGTGCCAGCAGCTTAACTAGCGGCCATTGGGAGACCCAGTACTTC.

The chain couples TRBV28 to TRBJ2-1, with a possible D match to TRBD2 (5 bases). V lost 1 base to trimming and J lost 9 bases, with 7 bases between them. This CDR3 has 12 residues. Germline CDR1 is MDHEN and CDR2 is SYDVKM. DNA for the CDR3: TGTGCCAGCAGTTTATCGGGGATTGAGCAGTTCTTC. It specifies CASSLSGIEQFF.

The CDR3 region has the DNA TGCGCCAGCAGCAGCCAAAGACAGGGGAGAACTGAAGCTTTCTTT. This codes for CASSSQRQGRTEAFF. This chain links TRBV5-1 with TRBJ1-1; 8 positions match TRBD1. In germline, CDR1 is SGHRS, CDR2 YFSETQ. There are 15 residues in the CDR3. V trimming: 4 bases; J trimming: 5 bases; junction bases outside the gene matches: 10.

The chain joins TRBV29-1 to TRBJ2-3; the D gene is possibly TRBD1 (5 bases). CDR1 SQVTM and CDR2 ANQGSEA come from the germline V gene. V was pared by 3 bases and J by 0 bases, with 13 bases between. This CDR3 is built from 15 residues. The CDR3 DNA reads as TGCAGCGTTGATGTCAGGGCGCTAAGCACAGATACGCAGTATTTT. Amino acids: CSVDVRALSTDTQYF.

The CDR3 protein is CAAGRTSGGLGEQYF. DNA for the CDR3: TGTGCCGCCGGGCGTACTAGCGGGGGGTTGGGCGAGCAGTACTTC. The rearrangement links TRBV6-5 to TRBJ2-7, with 12 bases matching TRBD2. The CDR3 covers 15 residues. V shed 11 bases, J shed 6 bases, and the junction held 14 bases outside the gene matches. The germline gives CDR1 MNHEY, CDR2 SVGAGI.

The rearrangement joins TRBV7-9 to TRBJ1-3, with D unresolved. This CDR3 has 14 residues. Trimming took off 2 bases at V and 4 bases at J, with 9 bases between the two ends. Germline CDR1 and CDR2: SEHNR and FQNEAQ (reference sequence). For the CDR3, the DNA is TGTGCCAGCAGCTTACACGAGAGAGGAAACACCATATATTTT. It translates to CASSLHERGNTIYF.

The rearrangement uses TRBV7-2 and TRBJ2-1, with D perhaps matching TRBD1 (6 bases). Germline values: CDR1 SGHTA, CDR2 FQGNSA. The CDR3 spans 15 residues. V shed 5 bases and J shed 3 bases, with 14 bases lying between them. The CDR3 region has the DNA TGTGCCAGCAGCGGAGAACAGGGTAGCTACAATGAGCAGTTCTTC. Encoded protein: CASSGEQGSYNEQFF.

The chain employs TRBV15 and TRBJ2-3, with D possibly TRBD1 on 6 matching bases. CDR1 LNHNV and CDR2 YYDKDF come from the germline V gene (reference sequence). This CDR3 contains 16 residues. V was clipped by 1 base and J by 6 bases, with 17 bases between them. The CDR3 region has the DNA TGTGCCACCAGCAGAGGTCGACAGGCCATAGGGGATACGCAGTATTTT. Translated, it gives CATSRGRQAIGDTQYF.

The chain joins TRBV5-1 to TRBJ2-3; D unclear. The CDR3 is 13 residues long. From germline, CDR1 is SGHRS and CDR2 YFSETQ. Trimming removed 4 bases at V and 4 bases at J, with 10 bases between. CDR3 protein: CASSARSADTQYF. In nucleotides, the CDR3 is TGCGCCAGCAGCGCGCGATCCGCAGATACGCAGTATTTT.

V and J are TRBV18 and TRBJ1-2, with D unresolved. V lost 0 bases and J lost 2, with 16 bases in between. Germline assignment: CDR1 KGHSH and CDR2 LQKENI. CDR3 length equals 17 residues. DNA of the CDR3: TGTGCCAGCTCACCACCGATTCCCAGCGGCCCAAACTATGGCTACACCTTC. Encoded protein: CASSPPIPSGPNYGYTF.

The V gene is TRBV19, the J gene TRBJ1-5, with a tentative D call TRBD1 (6 bases). Per germline, CDR1 LNHDA and CDR2 SQIVND (reference sequence). Trimming stripped 7 bases from V and 4 bases from J, with 17 bases between. The CDR3 sequence is 15 residues long. The CDR3, as DNA: TGTGCCAGTACTACGTCGGGGGGCCATAATCAGCCCCAGCATTTT. It codes for CASTTSGGHNQPQHF.

This clone was found once. Here the CDR3 DNA reads TGTGCCAGCAGCGTAGGAGCGGGGGCCCACTACGAGCAGTACTTC. As protein: CASSVGAGAHYEQYF. The V call is TRBV9, the J call TRBJ2-7, with 8 bases aligning to TRBD2. The CDR3 sequence is 15 residues long. Germline trimming cut 0 bases from V and 3 bases from J; bases unmatched to any gene: 5. Germline assignment: CDR1 SGDLS and CDR2 YYNGEE.

The chain is built from TRBV5-1 and TRBJ2-1; 10 positions match TRBD2. CDR1 SGHRS and CDR2 YFSETQ come from the germline V gene. V gave up 4 bases and J gave up 7 bases; unmatched junction bases: 8. The CDR3 totals 15 residues. The CDR3 DNA sequence: TGCGCCAGCAGCCAACGGAGCGGGGGGGCAAATGAGCAGTTCTTC. Translating gives CASSQRSGGANEQFF. The full variable domain, its missing parts supplied by reference TRBV5-1 and TRBJ2-1, is KAGVTQTPRYLIKTRGQQVTLSCSPISGHRSVSWYQQTPGQGLQFLFEYFSETQRNKGNFPGRFSGRQFSNSRSEMNVSTLELGDSALYLCASSQRSGGANEQFFGPGTRLTVL.

The V and J genes are TRBV7-6 and TRBJ2-5; TRBD1 matches 7 bases. CDR1 and CDR2 from the germline V gene are SGHVS and FNYEAQ. Trimming cost V 0 bases and J 3 bases; bases outside gene matches: 4. The length of the CDR3 is 15 residues. CDR3 DNA sequence: TGTGCCAGCAGCTTAGCGCAGGGACAGAAAGAGACCCAGTACTTC. Protein sequence: CASSLAQGQKETQYF. Full variable domain (rest looked up from reference TRBV7-6 and TRBJ2-5): GAGVSQSPRYKVTKRGQDVALRCDPISGHVSLYWYRQALGQGPEFLTYFNYEAQQDKSGLPNDRFSAERPEGSISTLTIQRTEQRDSAMYRCASSLAQGQKETQYFGPGTRLLVL.

V usage is TRBV6-1 and J usage is TRBJ1-1; no reliable D call. The germline V gene has CDR1 MNHNS and CDR2 SASEGT. This CDR3 has 14 residues. V was cut by 8 bases and J by 2 bases, with 15 bases left in between. CDR3 in DNA: TGTGCCAGCGGATCGAGAAGGAGAAACACTGAAGCTTTCTTT. Amino acid sequence: CASGSRRRNTEAFF.

The chain recombines TRBV7-3 with TRBJ2-1, with TRBD2 identical over 10 bases. The CDR3 runs to 14 residues. CDR1 is SGHTA, CDR2 FQGTGA, per germline. Losses at the gene ends were 4 bases for V and 10 bases for J; bases not matched to a gene: 7. CDR3 coding DNA: TGTGCCAGCAGCTCAAGCGGGGGGGTACCCGAGCAGTTCTTC. Translation: CASSSSGGVPEQFF.

The chain combines TRBV19 with TRBJ1-6; D gene uncertain. With 2 bases removed from V and 10 bases from J, the gap between germline ends came to 9 bases. CDR1 and CDR2 (germline): LNHDA, SQIVND (reference sequence). This CDR3 comprises 13 residues. In nucleotides, the CDR3 is TGTGCCAGTAGTATATATGATAGATCACCCCTCCACTTT. Translated, it gives CASSIYDRSPLHF. Full variable domain (missing parts from reference TRBV19 and TRBJ1-6): DGGITQSPKYLFRKEGQNVTLSCEQNLNHDAMYWYRQDPGQGLRLIYYSQIVNDFQKGDIAEGYSVSREKKESFPLTVTSAQKNPTAFYLCASSIYDRSPLHFGNGTRLTVT.

This chain connects TRBV9 to TRBJ2-1, with 10 bases aligning to TRBD2. Germline lookup yields CDR1 SGDLS and CDR2 YYNGEE. The V and J ends lost 8 bases and 0 bases, in that order; junction bases with no gene match: 8. CDR3 length: 16 residues. The CDR3: CASRSGGVGSYNEQFF. CDR3 nucleotides: TGTGCCAGTCGGAGCGGGGGGGTTGGCTCCTACAATGAGCAGTTCTTC. The full variable domain, rest sourced from reference TRBV9 and TRBJ2-1, is DSGVTQTPKHLITATGQRVTLRCSPRSGDLSVYWYQQSLDQGLQFLIQYYNGEERAKGNILERFSAQQFPDLHSELNLSSLELGDSALYFCASRSGGVGSYNEQFFGPGTRLTVL.

The V and J genes are TRBV5-1 and TRBJ1-1; 7 bases fit TRBD1. The V gene end was trimmed by 0 bases and the J gene end by 4 bases; junction bases not matched to a gene: 3. Germline assignment: CDR1 SGHRS and CDR2 YFSETQ. The CDR3 runs to 14 residues. CDR3 in amino acids: CASSLADRVTEAFF. CDR3 DNA: TGCGCCAGCAGCTTGGCCGACAGGGTCACTGAAGCTTTCTTT.

The genes are TRBV9 and TRBJ1-6; 7 nucleotides match TRBD1. CDR3 length equals 14 residues. After removal of 0 bases from V and 7 bases from J, the junction contained 1 base not matched to a gene. The germline V gene encodes CDR1 SGDLS and CDR2 YYNGEE. The CDR3: CASSVGTGNSPLHF. The CDR3 DNA is TGTGCCAGCAGCGTAGGGACAGGAAATTCACCCCTCCACTTT.